The rows below give T cell receptor beta chains drawn from one sample of a study of CD8+CD57+ T cells in acquired aplastic anemia. TCRdb reprocessed the reads with MiXCR, giving one entry per CDR3 protein. The sample lists some 290,000 distinct CDR3 sequences, 45% to 70% occurring once. Sequencing was performed on sorted CD4+, CD8+, or CD8+CD57+ T cells (not recorded which) from PBMCs. Source of these receptors: a human donor with severe aplastic anemia or a healthy control (not recorded which). Both conserved end residues are part of each CDR3. The D gene is left open where the match is weak.

>-|TRBV18|13
CASSSRTADTQYF
>-|TRBV24-1|12
CATSDLNQLQHF
>-|TRBV5-1|15
CASSLSQGPSGTQYF
>-|TRBV5-1|15
CASSMTVSGANVLTF
>-|TRBV20-1|13
CSASRSQIGAQYF
>-|TRBV19|13
CASSEGYGQPQHF
>-|TRBV24-1|16
CATSDPAPLGAGELFF
>-|TRBV5-1|13
CASSKQPNTEAFF
>-|TRBV24-1|15
CATSDATGFEETQYF
>-|TRBV15|14
CATSRGTVGNTIYF
>-|TRBV10-3|14
CAITSEPEATEAFF
>TRBD2|TRBV7-9|19
CASSLAPSGSFGSTDTQYF
>-|TRBV20-1|14
CSARPSRTGYEQYF
>-|TRBV10-3|13
CAISGLGTDTQYF
>TRBD1|TRBV10-3|14
CAISDGDRVNGYTF
>-|TRBV30|13
CAWRGGSYEKLFF
>-|TRBV7-9|14
CASSFGTKKGEAFF
>-|TRBV2|11
CASSVRGEQFF
>-|TRBV20-1|13
CSARQGAGLPQYF
>-|TRBV20-1|13
CSARPLASGELFF
>-|TRBV4-1|16
CASSHLTGWNTGELFF
>-|TRBV7-2|16
CASSQDSAGNTGELFF
>-|TRBV10-2|15
CASSEGVGMNTEAFF
>-|TRBV5-6|14
CASSLEAQNYGYTF
>-|TRBV2|13
CASSYSRTNEQYF
>-|TRBV19|13
CASSTGASTEAFF
>-|TRBV7-8|14
CASSLVETHGTQYF
>TRBD2|TRBV7-7|18
CASSSSLAGGHGQETQYF
>-|TRBV6-6|12
CASSAPTDTQYF
>-|TRBV5-1|14
CASSVQGYTGELFF
>-|TRBV19|15
CASSPGRGLYYGYTF
>-|TRBV6-2/TRBV6-3|14
CASSYSSSNQPQHF
>-|TRBV5-1|12
CASASEGYEQYF
>-|TRBV9|16
CASSVGGGTNTGELFF
>-|TRBV29-1|10
CSHGLPGYTF
>-|TRBV7-8|16
CASSLVLLGAKNIQYF
>TRBD1|TRBV10-3|16
CAIAAQGTGRISPLHF